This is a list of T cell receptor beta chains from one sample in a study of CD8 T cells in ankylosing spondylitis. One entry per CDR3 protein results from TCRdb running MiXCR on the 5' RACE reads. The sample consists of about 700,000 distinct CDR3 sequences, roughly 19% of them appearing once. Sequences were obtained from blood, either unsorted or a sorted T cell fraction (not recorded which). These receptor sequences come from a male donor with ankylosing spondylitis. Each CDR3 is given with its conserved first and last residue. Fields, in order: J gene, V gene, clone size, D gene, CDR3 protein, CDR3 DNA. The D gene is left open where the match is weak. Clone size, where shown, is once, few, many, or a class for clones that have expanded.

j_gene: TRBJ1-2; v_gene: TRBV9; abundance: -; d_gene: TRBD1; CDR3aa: CASSVATGVGYGYTF; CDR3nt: TGTGCCAGCAGCGTAGCTACAGGGGTTGGATATGGCTACACCTTC
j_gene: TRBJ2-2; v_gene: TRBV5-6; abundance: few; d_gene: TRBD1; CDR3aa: CASSFGQGSSTGELFF; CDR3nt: TGTGCCAGCAGCTTCGGACAGGGGAGTAGCACCGGGGAGCTGTTTTTT
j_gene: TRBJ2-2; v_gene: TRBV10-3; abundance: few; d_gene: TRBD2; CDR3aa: CAIRKSGGNTGELFF; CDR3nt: TGTGCCATCAGGAAGAGCGGGGGGAACACCGGGGAGCTGTTTTTT
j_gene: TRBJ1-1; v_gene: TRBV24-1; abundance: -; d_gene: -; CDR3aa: CATSDLLGTEAFF; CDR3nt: TGTGCCACCAGTGATTTGCTGGGCACTGAAGCTTTCTTT
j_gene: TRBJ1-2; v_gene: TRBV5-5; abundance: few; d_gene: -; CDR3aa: CASSPAVHYGYTF; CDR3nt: TGTGCCAGCAGCCCGGCCGTGCACTATGGCTACACCTTC
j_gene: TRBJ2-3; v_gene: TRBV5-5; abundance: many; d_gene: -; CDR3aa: CASSLIPADTQYF; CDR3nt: TGTGCCAGCAGCCTTATTCCCGCAGATACGCAGTATTTT
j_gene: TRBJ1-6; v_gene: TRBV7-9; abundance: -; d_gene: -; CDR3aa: CASSSETEGLPLHF; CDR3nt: TGTGCCAGCAGCTCGGAAACCGAGGGTCTACCCCTCCACTTT
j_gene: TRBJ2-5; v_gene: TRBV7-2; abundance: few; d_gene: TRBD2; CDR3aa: CASSFGLAGNLGETQYF; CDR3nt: TGTGCCAGCAGCTTCGGACTAGCGGGGAACCTGGGAGAGACCCAGTACTTC
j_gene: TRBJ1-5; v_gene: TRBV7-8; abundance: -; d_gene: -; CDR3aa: CASSLVREPNQPQHF; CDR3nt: TGTGCCAGCAGCTTAGTGCGGGAACCCAATCAGCCCCAGCATTTT
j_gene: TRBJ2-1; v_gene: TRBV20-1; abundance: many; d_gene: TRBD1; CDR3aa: CSARGDRESNHEQFF; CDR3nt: TGCAGTGCTAGGGGCGACAGGGAGTCTAATCATGAGCAGTTCTTC
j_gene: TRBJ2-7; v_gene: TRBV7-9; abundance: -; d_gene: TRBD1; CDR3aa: CASSDIRDRGYEQYF; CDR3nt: TGTGCCAGCAGCGATATCCGGGACAGGGGTTACGAGCAGTACTTC
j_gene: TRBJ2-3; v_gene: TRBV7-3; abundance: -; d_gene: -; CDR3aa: CASSLDGDYTDTQYF; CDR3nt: TGTGCCAGCAGCTTAGACGGGGATTACACAGATACGCAGTATTTT
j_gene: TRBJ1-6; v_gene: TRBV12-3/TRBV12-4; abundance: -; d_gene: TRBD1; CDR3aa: CASRTGNSPLHF; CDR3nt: TGTGCCAGCAGGACAGGGAATTCACCCCTCCACTTT
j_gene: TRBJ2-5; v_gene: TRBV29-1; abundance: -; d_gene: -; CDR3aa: CSVEPPGGPQTQYF; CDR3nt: TGCAGCGTTGAGCCACCGGGCGGCCCCCAGACCCAGTACTTC
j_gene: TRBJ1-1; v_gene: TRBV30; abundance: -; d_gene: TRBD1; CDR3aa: CAWGTGQDTEAFF; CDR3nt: TGTGCCTGGGGGACAGGGCAGGATACTGAAGCTTTCTTT
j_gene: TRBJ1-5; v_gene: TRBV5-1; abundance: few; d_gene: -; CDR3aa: CASSLGPGDLNQPQHF; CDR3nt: TGCGCCAGCAGCTTGGGTCCCGGGGATCTCAATCAGCCCCAGCATTTT
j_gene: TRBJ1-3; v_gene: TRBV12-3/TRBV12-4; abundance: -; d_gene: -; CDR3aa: CATLTQGNTIYF; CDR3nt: TGTGCCACCTTAACACAGGGAAACACCATATATTTT
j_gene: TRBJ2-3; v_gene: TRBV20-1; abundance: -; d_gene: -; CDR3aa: CSARQPGMDTQYF; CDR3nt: TGCAGTGCTAGACAGCCCGGTATGGATACGCAGTATTTT
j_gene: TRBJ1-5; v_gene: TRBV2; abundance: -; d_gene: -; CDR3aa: CASRDTHSNQPQHF; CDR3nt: TGTGCCAGCAGGGACACCCATAGCAATCAGCCCCAGCATTTT
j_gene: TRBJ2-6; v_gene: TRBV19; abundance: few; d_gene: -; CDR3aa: CASNALGSGANVLTF; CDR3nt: TGTGCCAGCAACGCCCTAGGCTCTGGGGCCAACGTCCTGACTTTC
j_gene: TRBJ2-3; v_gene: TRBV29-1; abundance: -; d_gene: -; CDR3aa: CSVSTGLTDTQYF; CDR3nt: TGCAGCGTTTCCACGGGCCTCACAGATACGCAGTATTTT
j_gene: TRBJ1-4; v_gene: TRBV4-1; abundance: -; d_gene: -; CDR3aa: CASSQRSGATNEKLFF; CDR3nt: TGCGCCAGCAGCCAAAGGTCCGGCGCAACTAATGAAAAACTGTTTTTT
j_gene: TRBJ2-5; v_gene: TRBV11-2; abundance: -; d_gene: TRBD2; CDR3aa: CASSTGLAGRAETQYF; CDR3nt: TGTGCCAGCAGCACAGGACTAGCGGGGCGGGCGGAGACCCAGTACTTC
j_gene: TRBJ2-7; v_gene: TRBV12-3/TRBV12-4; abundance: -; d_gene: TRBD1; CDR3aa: CASGLQGAGEQYF; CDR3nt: TGTGCCAGCGGATTACAGGGGGCGGGGGAGCAGTACTTC